This T cell receptor beta chain was recorded in a study of graft-versus-host responses after intestinal transplantation. Study background: The transplants performed in recipients were multivisceral, liver-intestinal, or isolated intestinal.

CDR1 SQVTM and CDR2 ANQGSEA come from the germline V gene. The CDR3 is 11 residues long. Trimming cost V 5 bases and J 3 bases, with 8 bases left between them. The table came from immunoSEQ multiplex PCR; TCRdb's copy has only in-frame clones and leaves some out. This table holds some 7,000 clones, about a quarter found once. Sequencing used alloreactive CD4+ T cells from a mixed lymphocyte reaction culture, obtained before intestinal transplant. Subset noted: CFSE-low proliferating T cells sorted from roughly six-day pre-transplant mixed lymphocyte reaction (GvH or HvG direction). The sequence was collected from a human patient who received an intestinal transplant. The chain has TRBV29-1 and TRBJ2-7, with D possibly matching TRBD2 (5 bases). CDR3 DNA sequence: TGCAGCGTTCGGACTGACTACGAGCAGTACTTC. This codes for CSVRTDYEQYF.